Each of the 28 T cell receptor beta chains below was sequenced from the same sample in a study of blood T cell repertoires in COVID-19. Assay: immunoSEQ multiplex PCR; the TCRdb copy retains only in-frame clones and omits some. The repertoire holds 250,000 to 400,000 clones, around 86% seen once, with 1% in the top ten. Sequencing was done on a sample of peripheral blood. Receptor source: a middle-aged man with active or convalescent COVID-19.

The V and J genes are TRBV15 and TRBJ2-1, with D maybe TRBD1 (6 bases). The CDR3 runs to 17 residues. Trimming took off 0 bases at V and 4 bases at J, with 16 bases between the two ends. Germline V gene data show CDR1 as LNHNV and CDR2 as YYDKDF (reference sequence). Here the CDR3 reads CATSRDVGARGYNEQFF. DNA for the CDR3: TGTGCCACCAGCAGAGATGTGGGGGCGAGGGGGTACAATGAGCAGTTCTTC.

The rearrangement uses TRBV15 and TRBJ1-3; D is unresolved. Trimming removed 0 bases from V and 3 bases from J, with 9 bases in between. The CDR3 sequence is 15 residues long. Per germline, CDR1 LNHNV and CDR2 YYDKDF (reference sequence). CDR3 sequence reads: CATSRDQAGGNTIYF. The CDR3 nucleotides read TGTGCCACCAGCAGAGATCAGGCTGGTGGAAACACCATATATTTT.

V and J are TRBV24-1 and TRBJ2-7; TRBD1 might be the D (7 bases). This CDR3 is built from 15 residues. CDR1 is KGHDR, CDR2 SFDVKD, per germline. The V and J ends lost 1 base and 3 bases respectively, with 12 bases between them. CDR3 sequence reads: CATSDFDREDYEQYF. As DNA, the CDR3 is TGTGCCACCAGTGATTTTGACAGGGAGGACTACGAGCAGTACTTC.

The chain is built from TRBV2 and TRBJ1-2, with D unresolved. The CDR3 spans 15 residues. The V end was cut by 4 bases, the J end by 1 base, with 13 bases between. CDR1 and CDR2 from the germline V gene are SNHLY and FYNNEI. CDR3 DNA: TGTGCCAGCAGTGGCGGAATTGAGCTTAACTATGGCTACACCTTC. Encoded protein: CASSGGIELNYGYTF.

The chain employs TRBV6-4 and TRBJ2-2; TRBD2 is a possible D gene (7 bases). V lost 6 bases, J lost 6 bases, and 20 bases lay in between. The CDR3 is 16 residues long. Germline CDR1 MRHNA, CDR2 SNTAGT. The CDR3 bases are TGTGCCAGCAGCCCCGTGGGGGGGCAGGCGGCCGGGGAGCTGTTTTTT. Translating gives CASSPVGGQAAGELFF.

This chain uses TRBV3-1 (or the pseudogene TRBV3-2) with TRBJ1-2, with a tentative D call TRBD1 (6 bases). The V gene's germline CDR1 is LGHDT and CDR2 YNNKEL (reference sequence). This CDR3 is 15 amino acids long. Trimming took 1 base from V and 4 from J, leaving 13 bases between them. CDR3 in DNA: TGTGCCAGCAGCCAAGGGGGGGGCTGGGTCTATGGCTACACCTTC. Translating it yields CASSQGGGWVYGYTF.

The rearrangement joins TRBV28 to TRBJ1-2; D uncertain. The ends were cut back, 3 bases at V and 9 bases at J, with 17 bases in the middle. The CDR3 has 14 amino acids. Per the germline V gene, CDR1 is MDHEN and CDR2 is SYDVKM. For the CDR3, the DNA is TGTGCCAGCAGTTTCGCGGGCACGCCGTGGAGCTACACCTTC. This codes for CASSFAGTPWSYTF.

The genes are TRBV4-1 and TRBJ2-5, with 12 bases fitting TRBD2. Per germline, CDR1 MGHRA and CDR2 YSYEKL. The CDR3 loop spans 17 amino acids. Trimming cost V 4 bases and J 0 bases; bases outside gene matches: 6. CDR3 DNA sequence: TGCGCCAGCAGCCGGGGACTAGCGGGCCCGTACCAAGAGACCCAGTACTTC. This codes for CASSRGLAGPYQETQYF.

CDR3 in DNA: TGTGCCAGCAGCTTACGGTGGGGCAGGGGCACTAACTATGGCTACACCTTC. It yields the protein CASSLRWGRGTNYGYTF. V usage is TRBV7-8 and J usage is TRBJ1-2; TRBD1 might be the D (6 bases). V was shortened by 2 bases and J by 0 bases, with 16 bases between the two germline ends. CDR1 is SGHVS, CDR2 FQNEAQ, per germline. The CDR3 is 17 residues long.

This clone appeared a few times. In nucleotides, the CDR3 is TGTGCCAGCAGTGACCCCTATAACCGGGACAGGGGGTCGGTTGGCTACACCTTC. This encodes CASSDPYNRDRGSVGYTF. The chain links TRBV2 to TRBJ1-2, with 11 bases fitting TRBD1. The germline gives CDR1 SNHLY, CDR2 FYNNEI. J lost 7 bases, V lost 3 bases, and 16 bases had no gene match. The CDR3 consists of 18 residues.

V is TRBV29-1 and J is TRBJ2-1; a possible D gene is TRBD1 (5 bases). This CDR3 region has 15 residues. Germline CDR1 and CDR2: SQVTM and ANQGSEA. Trimming shortened V by 5 bases and J by 0 bases, and 14 bases separated the two germline ends. CDR3 nucleotides: TGCAGCGTTTTTGGGGCTTTTAGCTCCTACAATGAGCAGTTCTTC. It is translated as CSVFGAFSSYNEQFF.

This chain joins TRBV7-3 and TRBJ2-2; tentative D call: TRBD2 (5 bases). Germline CDR1 reads SGHTA; CDR2 reads FQGTGA. The CDR3 is made up of 16 amino acids. V was clipped by 1 base and J by 1 base, with 10 bases between them. The CDR3 DNA reads as TGTGCCAGCAGCTTAAGGCTAGCCCTGAACACCGGGGAGCTGTTTTTT. Encoded protein: CASSLRLALNTGELFF.

The chain has TRBV7-2 and TRBJ2-3, with 9 nucleotides matching TRBD1. Germline V lookup: CDR1 SGHTA, CDR2 FQGNSA. V was pared by 5 bases and J by 7 bases, with 13 bases of the junction left unmatched. The CDR3 has 16 residues. The CDR3: CASSHPVDRGIHTQYF. DNA for the CDR3: TGTGCCAGCAGCCACCCCGTGGACAGGGGAATACATACGCAGTATTTT.

The rearrangement joins TRBV2 to TRBJ2-5; no clear D. The CDR3 covers 14 residues. CDR1 is SNHLY and CDR2 is FYNNEI in the germline V gene. Deletions cut 5 bases from V and 0 bases from J, with 10 bases between. CDR3 sequence: CASSPDTYQETQYF. The CDR3 bases are TGTGCCAGCAGTCCAGACACCTACCAAGAGACCCAGTACTTC. The full variable domain, completed using reference TRBV2 and TRBJ2-5, is EPEVTQTPSHQVTQMGQEVILRCVPISNHLYFYWYRQILGQKVEFLVSFYNNEISEKSEIFDDQFSVERPDGSNFTLKIRSTKLEDSAMYFCASSPDTYQETQYFGPGTRLLVL.

The chain couples TRBV6-5 to TRBJ1-4, with D tentatively TRBD1 (5 bases). Trimming stripped 6 bases from V and 10 bases from J, with 15 bases between. CDR1 is MNHEY, CDR2 SVGAGI, per germline. This CDR3 contains 13 residues. CDR3 in amino acids: CASRGEVAGKLFF. For the CDR3, the DNA is TGTGCCAGCAGAGGGGAGGTTGCGGGAAAACTGTTTTTT.

This clone was recorded once. The chain combines TRBV6-2 or TRBV6-3 with TRBJ1-1; TRBD1 matches at 8 bases. The germline V gene has CDR1 MNHEY and CDR2 SVGEGT. The CDR3 has 15 residues. With 6 bases clipped from V and 6 bases from J, the junction kept 12 bases outside the gene matches. The DNA of the CDR3 is TGTGCCAGCAGCCATCGACAGGGGATAGGGGCTGAAGCTTTCTTT. Protein sequence: CASSHRQGIGAEAFF.

The V call is TRBV9, the J call TRBJ1-3; TRBD1 might be the D (6 bases). Looked up from germline, CDR1 is SGDLS and CDR2 is YYNGEE. The CDR3 extends over 18 amino acids. V lost 3 bases and J lost 0, with 19 bases in between. This CDR3 reads CASSAHLSGQASGNTIYF. The CDR3 DNA is TGTGCCAGCAGCGCCCACCTATCGGGACAAGCCTCTGGAAACACCATATATTTT.

The chain employs TRBV30 and TRBJ1-3; possibly TRBD1 for D (6 bases). The CDR3 extends over 14 amino acids. Per germline, CDR1 GTSNPN and CDR2 SVGIG (reference sequence). V shed 0 bases and J shed 4 bases, with 10 bases lying between them. In DNA, the CDR3 is TGTGCCTGGAGTGTTGCAGGGGCGGGAAACACCATATATTTT. Protein: CAWSVAGAGNTIYF.

This sequence joins TRBV19 and TRBJ1-5; D may be TRBD1 (6 bases). The V and J ends lost 3 bases and 5 bases respectively, with 17 bases between them. CDR1 and CDR2 from the germline V gene are LNHDA and SQIVND (reference sequence). The CDR3 consists of 16 residues. This CDR3 reads CASSIRQGRRDQPQHF. As DNA, the CDR3 is TGTGCCAGTAGTATTCGGCAGGGGCGAAGGGATCAGCCCCAGCATTTT.

This sequence joins TRBV7-8 and TRBJ1-2, with D possibly being TRBD1 (5 bases). Deletions cut 0 bases from V and 5 bases from J, with 13 bases between. Germline V gene data show CDR1 as SGHVS and CDR2 as FQNEAQ. The CDR3 runs to 15 residues. CDR3 protein: CASSLARGNRYGYTF. The CDR3, as DNA: TGTGCCAGCAGCTTAGCTCGGGGGAACCGTTATGGCTACACCTTC.

This clone was recorded once. The CDR3: CAGQGAGEQYF. Written as DNA, the CDR3 is TGTGCTGGACAGGGGGCTGGCGAGCAGTACTTC. The chain carries TRBV30 and TRBJ2-7; 11 bases fit TRBD1. The germline gives CDR1 GTSNPN, CDR2 SVGIG (reference sequence). The CDR3 sequence is 11 residues long.

The J gene is TRBJ2-3, the V gene TRBV18; 9 nucleotides align to TRBD2. This CDR3 contains 15 residues. With V trimmed by 1 base and J by 4 bases, 3 bases remained unmatched. CDR1 and CDR2 (germline): KGHSH, LQKENI. The CDR3, as DNA: TGTGCCAGCTCACCACGCTTAGCGGGGGCAGATACGCAGTATTTT. It encodes CASSPRLAGADTQYF.

This clone was counted only a few times. J is TRBJ2-5 and V is TRBV7-9; the match to TRBD1 covers 11 bases. This CDR3 has 15 residues. V lost 5 bases to trimming and J lost 5 bases; unmatched junction nucleotides: 7. CDR1 SEHNR and CDR2 FQNEAQ come from the germline V gene (reference sequence). CDR3 coding DNA: TGTGCCAGCAGCAAAGGACAGGGGGCTCAGGAGACCCAGTACTTC. This codes for CASSKGQGAQETQYF.

This chain uses TRBV6-5 with TRBJ1-5; TRBD1 matches 7 bases. V lost 6 bases, J lost 7 bases, and 9 bases stayed unmatched. Germline loops: CDR1 MNHEY, CDR2 SVGAGI. This CDR3 contains 14 residues. As DNA, the CDR3 is TGTGCCAGCAGGTCTTGGACAGGCGGCCAGCCCCAGCATTTT. It encodes CASRSWTGGQPQHF.

The rearrangement joins TRBV3-1 (or the pseudogene TRBV3-2) to TRBJ1-2, with D possibly being TRBD1 (5 bases). Germline loops: CDR1 LGHDT, CDR2 YNNKEL (reference sequence). The CDR3 sequence is 14 residues long. The ends were cut back, 2 bases at V and 8 bases at J, with 15 bases in the middle. The CDR3 region is CASSQHRSEGGYTF. In DNA, the CDR3 is TGTGCCAGCAGCCAACACAGGTCGGAGGGAGGCTACACCTTC.

The chain employs TRBV11-2 and TRBJ2-1, with 9 bases fitting TRBD2. With 3 bases clipped from V and 1 base from J, the junction kept 7 bases outside the gene matches. This CDR3 has 17 amino acids. Germline V gene data show CDR1 as SGHAT and CDR2 as FQNNGV. CDR3 amino acids: CASSFRSGRQSYNEQFF. The CDR3 coding sequence is TGTGCCAGCAGCTTCCGTAGCGGGAGACAATCCTACAATGAGCAGTTCTTC.

V usage is TRBV10-1 and J usage is TRBJ1-4, with D possibly TRBD1 on 6 matching bases. Trimming took off 9 bases at V and 8 bases at J, with 31 bases between the two ends. Germline values: CDR1 WNHNN, CDR2 SYGVQD (reference sequence). The CDR3 is 18 amino acids. The DNA of the CDR3 is TGCGCCAGTCCGGGGGTAGGCAGGGGAGGGGCACCGGAAGAAAAACTGTTTTTT. It codes for CASPGVGRGGAPEEKLFF.

The rearrangement uses TRBV7-2 and TRBJ2-3; the D is unclear. Trimming pared 4 bases from V and 0 bases from J, leaving 8 bases between. The germline V gene encodes CDR1 SGHTA and CDR2 FQGNSA. The CDR3 contains 14 residues. The CDR3, as DNA: TGTGCCAGCAGCTCGCAGTTCAGCACAGATACGCAGTATTTT. Its protein is CASSSQFSTDTQYF.